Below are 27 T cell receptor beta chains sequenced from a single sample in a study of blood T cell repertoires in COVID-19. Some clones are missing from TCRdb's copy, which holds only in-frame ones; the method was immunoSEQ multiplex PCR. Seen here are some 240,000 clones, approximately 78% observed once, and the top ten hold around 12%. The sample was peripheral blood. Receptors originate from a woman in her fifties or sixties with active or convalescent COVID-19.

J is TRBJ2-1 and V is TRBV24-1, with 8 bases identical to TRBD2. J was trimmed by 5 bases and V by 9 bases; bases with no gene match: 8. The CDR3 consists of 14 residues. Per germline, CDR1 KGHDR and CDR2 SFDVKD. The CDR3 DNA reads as TGTGCCACCGGCAGGGGTAGCGGGAACAATGAGCAGTTCTTC. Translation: CATGRGSGNNEQFF.

This CDR3 reads CASSVMSQNNEQFF. The CDR3 DNA follows: TGTGCCAGCAGCGTCATGTCCCAAAACAATGAGCAGTTCTTC. The chain combines TRBV7-2 with TRBJ2-1; D remains ambiguous. The CDR3 sequence is 14 residues long. Trimming cost V 5 bases and J 5 bases, with 13 bases left between them. Germline V gene lookup returns CDR1 SGHTA and CDR2 FQGNSA. Using reference TRBV7-2 and TRBJ2-1 for the parts outside the CDR3, the full variable domain is GAGVSQSPSNKVTEKGKDVELRCDPISGHTALYWYRQSLGQGLEFLIYFQGNSAPDKSGLPSDRFSAERTGGSVSTLTIQRTQQEDSAVYLCASSVMSQNNEQFFGPGTRLTVL.

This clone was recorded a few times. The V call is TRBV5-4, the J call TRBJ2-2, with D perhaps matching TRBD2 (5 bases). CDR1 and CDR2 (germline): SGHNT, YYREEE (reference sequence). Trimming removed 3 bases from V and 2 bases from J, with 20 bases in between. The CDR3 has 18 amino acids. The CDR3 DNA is TGTGCCAGCAGCTCAGATAAGGTAACGGGGATAAACACCGGGGAGCTGTTTTTT. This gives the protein CASSSDKVTGINTGELFF.

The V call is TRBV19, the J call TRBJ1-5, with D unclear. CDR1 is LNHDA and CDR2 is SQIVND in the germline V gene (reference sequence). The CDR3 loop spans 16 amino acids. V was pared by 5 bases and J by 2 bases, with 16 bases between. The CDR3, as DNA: TGTGCCAGTAGTGTCCTGCCCGGCGGGGGCAATCAGCCCCAGCATTTT. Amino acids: CASSVLPGGGNQPQHF.

The CDR3 loop reads CASSPTTGQINTEAFF. DNA for the CDR3: TGTGCCAGCTCACCTACTACGGGACAGATAAACACTGAAGCTTTCTTT. The chain has TRBV18 and TRBJ1-1; 7 positions match TRBD1. The junction had 9 bases not matched to a gene; V was cut back by 3 bases and J by 2 bases. Germline CDR1 and CDR2: KGHSH and LQKENI. The CDR3 runs to 16 residues. Based on the CDR3 plus reference TRBV18 and TRBJ1-1, the full variable domain is NAGVMQNPRHLVRRRGQEARLRCSPMKGHSHVYWYRQLPEEGLKFMVYLQKENIIDESGMPKERFSAEFPKEGPSILRIQQVVRGDSAAYFCASSPTTGQINTEAFFGQGTRLTVV.

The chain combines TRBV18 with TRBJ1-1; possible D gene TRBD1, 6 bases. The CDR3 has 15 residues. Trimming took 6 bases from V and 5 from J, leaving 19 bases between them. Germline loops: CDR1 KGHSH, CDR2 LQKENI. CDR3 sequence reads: CASSLVLTGRTEAFF. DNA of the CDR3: TGTGCCAGCTCTCTCGTCCTTACAGGGAGAACTGAAGCTTTCTTT.

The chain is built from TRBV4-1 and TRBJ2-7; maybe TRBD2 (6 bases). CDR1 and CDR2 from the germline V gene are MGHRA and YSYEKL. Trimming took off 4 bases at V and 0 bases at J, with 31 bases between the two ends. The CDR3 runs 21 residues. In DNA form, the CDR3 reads TGCGCCAGCAGCCCAGCAAGAGTTCAGCTAAGGCGGGACTCAAGCTCCTACGAGCAGTACTTC. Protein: CASSPARVQLRRDSSSYEQYF.

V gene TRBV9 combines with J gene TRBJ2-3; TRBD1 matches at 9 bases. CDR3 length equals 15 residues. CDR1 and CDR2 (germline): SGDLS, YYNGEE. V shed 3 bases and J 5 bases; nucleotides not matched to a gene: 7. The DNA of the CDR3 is TGTGCCAGCAGCGACCGGGACAGGGCTAGAGATACGCAGTATTTT. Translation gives CASSDRDRARDTQYF.

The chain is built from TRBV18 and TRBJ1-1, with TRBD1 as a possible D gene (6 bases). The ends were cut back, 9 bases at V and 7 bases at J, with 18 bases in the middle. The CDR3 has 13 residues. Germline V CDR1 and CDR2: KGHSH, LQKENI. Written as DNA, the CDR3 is TGTGCCAGTCGAGAGGGGGGGTATGGTGAAGCTTTCTTT. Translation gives CASREGGYGEAFF. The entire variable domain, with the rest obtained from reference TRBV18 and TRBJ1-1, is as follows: NAGVMQNPRHLVRRRGQEARLRCSPMKGHSHVYWYRQLPEEGLKFMVYLQKENIIDESGMPKERFSAEFPKEGPSILRIQQVVRGDSAAYFCASREGGYGEAFFGQGTRLTVV.

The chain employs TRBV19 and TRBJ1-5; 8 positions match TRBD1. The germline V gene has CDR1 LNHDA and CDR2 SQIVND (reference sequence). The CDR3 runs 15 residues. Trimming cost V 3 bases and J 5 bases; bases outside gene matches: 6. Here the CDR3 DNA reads TGTGCCAGTAGTATTTGGCAGGGGGCCGATCAGCCCCAGCATTTT. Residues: CASSIWQGADQPQHF.

CDR3 sequence: CASSFRGGPLRDEQYF. The DNA for the CDR3 is TGTGCCAGCAGTTTTAGGGGTGGGCCCCTTCGGGACGAGCAGTACTTC. The chain is built from TRBV28 and TRBJ2-7; a possible D gene is TRBD1 (5 bases). The ends were cut back, 3 bases at V and 5 bases at J, with 20 bases in the middle. This CDR3 contains 16 residues. CDR1 MDHEN and CDR2 SYDVKM come from the germline V gene.

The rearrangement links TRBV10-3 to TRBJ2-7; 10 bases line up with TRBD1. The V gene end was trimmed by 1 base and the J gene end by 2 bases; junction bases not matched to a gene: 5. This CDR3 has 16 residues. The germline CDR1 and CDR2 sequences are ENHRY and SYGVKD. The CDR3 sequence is CAISELGQGTTYEQYF. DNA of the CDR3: TGTGCCATCAGTGAGTTGGGACAGGGGACAACCTACGAGCAGTACTTC.

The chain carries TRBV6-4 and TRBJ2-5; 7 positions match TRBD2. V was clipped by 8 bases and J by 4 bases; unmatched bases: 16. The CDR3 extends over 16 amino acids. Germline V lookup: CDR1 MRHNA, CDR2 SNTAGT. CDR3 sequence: CASAPNGGGIAETQYF. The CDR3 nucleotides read TGTGCCAGCGCCCCAAATGGGGGGGGGATCGCAGAGACCCAGTACTTC.

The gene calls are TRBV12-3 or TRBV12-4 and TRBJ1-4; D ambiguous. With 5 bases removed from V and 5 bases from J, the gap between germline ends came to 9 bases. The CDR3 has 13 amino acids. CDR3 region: CASSLEQNEKLFF. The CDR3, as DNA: TGTGCCAGCAGTCTAGAACAGAATGAAAAACTGTTTTTT.

The CDR3 DNA follows: TGTGCCAGGATGAGGAGCGGGGACCACTACAATGAGCAGTTCTTC. Translating it yields CARMRSGDHYNEQFF. V gene TRBV6-7 combines with J gene TRBJ2-1, with TRBD2 matching 7 bases. TRBV6-7 is an ORF, and what it does is uncertain. The CDR3 covers 15 residues. J was trimmed by 3 bases and V by 9 bases; bases with no gene match: 11.

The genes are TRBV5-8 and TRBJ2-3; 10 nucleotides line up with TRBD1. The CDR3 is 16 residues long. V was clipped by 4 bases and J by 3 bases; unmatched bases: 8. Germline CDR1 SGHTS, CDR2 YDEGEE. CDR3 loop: CASSPDRGRRTDTQYF. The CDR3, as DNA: TGTGCCAGCAGCCCTGACAGGGGGCGTCGGACAGATACGCAGTATTTT.

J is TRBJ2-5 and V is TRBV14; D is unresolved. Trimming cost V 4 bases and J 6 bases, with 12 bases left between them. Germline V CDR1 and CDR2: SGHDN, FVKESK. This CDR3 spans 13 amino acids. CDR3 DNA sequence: TGTGCCAGCAGCCCCTCGGGTTTTCAGACCCAGTACTTC. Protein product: CASSPSGFQTQYF.

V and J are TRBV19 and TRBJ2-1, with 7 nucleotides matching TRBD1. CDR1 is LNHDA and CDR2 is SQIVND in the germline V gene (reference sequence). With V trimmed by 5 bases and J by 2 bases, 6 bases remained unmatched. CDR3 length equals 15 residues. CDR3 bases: TGTGCCAGTAGTGCCCCGGACAGGCCCTACAATGAGCAGTTCTTC. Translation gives CASSAPDRPYNEQFF. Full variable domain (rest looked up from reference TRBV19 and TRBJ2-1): DGGITQSPKYLFRKEGQNVTLSCEQNLNHDAMYWYRQDPGQGLRLIYYSQIVNDFQKGDIAEGYSVSREKKESFPLTVTSAQKNPTAFYLCASSAPDRPYNEQFFGPGTRLTVL.

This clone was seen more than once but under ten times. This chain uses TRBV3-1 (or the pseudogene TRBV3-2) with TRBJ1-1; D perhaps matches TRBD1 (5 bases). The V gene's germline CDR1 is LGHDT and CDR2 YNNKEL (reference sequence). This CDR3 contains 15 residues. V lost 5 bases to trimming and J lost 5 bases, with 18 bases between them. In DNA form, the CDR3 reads TGTGCCAGCAGCGTGTGGGGGGGTGATGGGACTGAAGCTTTCTTT. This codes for CASSVWGGDGTEAFF.

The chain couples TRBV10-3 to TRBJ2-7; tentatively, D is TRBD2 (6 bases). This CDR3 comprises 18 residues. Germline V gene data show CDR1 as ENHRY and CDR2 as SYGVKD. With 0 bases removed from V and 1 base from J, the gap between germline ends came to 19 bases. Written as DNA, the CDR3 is TGTGCCATCAGTGAGTCGCTTGGTGTAACTAGCCGATCCTACGAGCAGTACTTC. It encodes CAISESLGVTSRSYEQYF.

CDR3 nucleotide sequence: TGTGCCAGCACACCTCAGGGGAGGGGTGGCTACACCTTC. Protein: CASTPQGRGGYTF. The chain couples TRBV6-5 to TRBJ1-2; TRBD1 might be the D (6 bases). The germline gives CDR1 MNHEY, CDR2 SVGAGI. The CDR3 consists of 13 residues. Deletions cut 7 bases from V and 7 bases from J, with 16 bases between.

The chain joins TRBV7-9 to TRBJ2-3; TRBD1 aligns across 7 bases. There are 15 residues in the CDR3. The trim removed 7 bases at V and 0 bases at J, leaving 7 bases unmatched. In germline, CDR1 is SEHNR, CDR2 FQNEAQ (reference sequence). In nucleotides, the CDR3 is TGTGCCAGCATGAGGGGGCTACCTAGCACAGATACGCAGTATTTT. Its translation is CASMRGLPSTDTQYF.

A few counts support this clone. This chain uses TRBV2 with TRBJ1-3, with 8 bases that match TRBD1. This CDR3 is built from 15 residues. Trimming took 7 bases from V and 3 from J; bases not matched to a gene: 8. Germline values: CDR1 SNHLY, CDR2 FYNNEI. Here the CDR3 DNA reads TGTGCCAGCAAGGGACAGGACATAGGTGGAAACACCATATATTTT. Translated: CASKGQDIGGNTIYF.

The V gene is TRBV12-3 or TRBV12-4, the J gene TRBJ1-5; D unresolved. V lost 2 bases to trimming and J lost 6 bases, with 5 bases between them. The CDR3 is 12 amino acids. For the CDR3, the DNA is TGTGCCAGCAGTTTATGGGCTCAGCCCCAGCATTTT. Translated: CASSLWAQPQHF.

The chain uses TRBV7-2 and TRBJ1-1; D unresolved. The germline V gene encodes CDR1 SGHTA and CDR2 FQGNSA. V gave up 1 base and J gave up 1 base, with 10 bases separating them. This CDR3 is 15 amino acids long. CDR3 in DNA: TGTGCCAGCAGCTTAGAGAGGGCGGGGAACACTGAAGCTTTCTTT. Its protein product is CASSLERAGNTEAFF.

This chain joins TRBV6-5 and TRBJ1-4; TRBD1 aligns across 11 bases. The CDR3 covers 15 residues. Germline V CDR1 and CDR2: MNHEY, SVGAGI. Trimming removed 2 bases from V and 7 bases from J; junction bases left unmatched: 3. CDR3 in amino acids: CASSYGGTGGEKLFF. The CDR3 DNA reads TGTGCCAGCAGTTACGGAGGGACAGGGGGTGAAAAACTGTTTTTT.

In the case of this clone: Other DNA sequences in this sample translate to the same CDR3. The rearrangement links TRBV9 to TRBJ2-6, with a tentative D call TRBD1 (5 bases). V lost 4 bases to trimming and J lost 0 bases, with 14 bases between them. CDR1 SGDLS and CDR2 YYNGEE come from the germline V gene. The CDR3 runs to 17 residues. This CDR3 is CASSHTRQSSGANVLTF. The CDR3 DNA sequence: TGTGCCAGCAGCCATACCCGACAGTCCTCTGGGGCCAACGTCCTGACTTTC.